The 17 T cell receptor beta chains below all came from one sample that was sequenced in a study of shared clonotypes between healthy human individuals. Sequencing used immunoSEQ multiplex PCR; TCRdb keeps in-frame clones, though not all of them. Of millions of clones listed, approximately 94% are singletons. The sequenced sample consisted of naive CD4+ T cells sorted from blood. Subset noted: CD45RA+ positively selected. The receptor source for this set is a man younger than 30 in good health.

The chain links TRBV11-3 to TRBJ2-3; TRBD1 matches 8 bases. There are 14 residues in the CDR3. The trim removed 6 bases at V and 2 bases at J, leaving 4 bases unmatched. CDR1 SGHNT and CDR2 YENEEA come from the germline V gene. This CDR3 reads CASSQGAPTDTQYF. The DNA of the CDR3 is TGTGCCAGCAGTCAGGGGGCCCCCACAGATACGCAGTATTTT. Drawing the rest from reference TRBV11-3 and TRBJ2-3, the complete variable domain is EAGVVQSPRYKIIEKKQPVAFWCNPISGHNTLYWYLQNLGQGPELLIRYENEEAVDDSQLPKDRFSAERLKGVDSTLKIQPAELGDSAVYLCASSQGAPTDTQYFGPGTRLTVL.

The rearrangement uses TRBV7-2 and TRBJ1-1, with a possible D match to TRBD1 (6 bases). V gave up 3 bases and J gave up 5 bases, with 10 bases separating them. Germline CDR1 is SGHTA and CDR2 is FQGNSA. The CDR3 consists of 13 residues. The CDR3 here is CASSLYRVTEAFF. The CDR3 DNA reads TGTGCCAGCAGCTTGTACAGGGTTACTGAAGCTTTCTTT.

This rearrangement joins TRBV5-1 to TRBJ2-2, with D tentatively TRBD1 (6 bases). This CDR3 comprises 16 residues. The V end was cut by 0 bases, the J end by 3 bases, with 12 bases between. Germline loops: CDR1 SGHRS, CDR2 YFSETQ. This chain's CDR3 is CASSLELGQYTGELFF. The CDR3 DNA reads TGCGCCAGCAGCTTGGAACTTGGACAGTACACCGGGGAGCTGTTTTTT.

The CDR3 loop reads CASSTTGTRLSYEQYF. The CDR3 DNA reads TGTGCCAGCAGCACCACCGGGACACGACTTTCCTACGAGCAGTACTTC. The gene calls are TRBV6-6 and TRBJ2-7; TRBD1 is a possible D gene (6 bases). Trimming stripped 6 bases from V and 1 base from J, with 19 bases between. Per the germline V gene, CDR1 is MNHNY and CDR2 is SVGAGI (reference sequence). The length of the CDR3 is 16 residues.

The J gene is TRBJ1-5, the V gene TRBV19; D remains ambiguous. The CDR3 runs to 15 residues. CDR1 is LNHDA and CDR2 is SQIVND in the germline V gene (reference sequence). The V and J ends lost 3 bases and 5 bases respectively, with 14 bases between them. Here the CDR3 reads CASSMWGDGDQPQHF. In DNA, the CDR3 is TGTGCCAGTAGTATGTGGGGAGATGGGGATCAGCCCCAGCATTTT.

The rearrangement joins TRBV7-8 to TRBJ2-2; no clear D. Germline CDR1 is SGHVS and CDR2 is FQNEAQ. V was shortened by 5 bases and J by 3 bases, with 13 bases between the two germline ends. The CDR3 runs 15 residues. The CDR3 DNA follows: TGTGCCAGCAGCGCAGCAGTCCCCTACACCGGGGAGCTGTTTTTT. Translating gives CASSAAVPYTGELFF.

In the case of this clone: Other DNA sequences in this sample translate to the same CDR3. The CDR3 coding sequence is TGTGCCAGCAGCTTAGCTGCAGGCTATGGCTACACCTTC. Translated, it gives CASSLAAGYGYTF. The chain links TRBV7-9 to TRBJ1-2; D is uncertain. Germline CDR1 is SEHNR and CDR2 is FQNEAQ (reference sequence). V shed 0 bases and J shed 4 bases, with 6 bases lying between them. The CDR3 is 13 residues long.

CDR3: CASSEPSYTEAFF. The CDR3 nucleotides read TGTGCCAGCAGTGAGCCCAGTTACACTGAAGCTTTCTTT. The genes are TRBV6-1 and TRBJ1-1; D unclear. The V and J ends lost 3 bases and 3 bases respectively, with 8 bases between them. CDR1 MNHNS and CDR2 SASEGT come from the germline V gene. The CDR3 sequence is 13 residues long.

The count of this clone is one. The chain couples TRBV5-1 to TRBJ1-4; no reliable D call. The CDR3 contains 14 residues. Trimming took off 2 bases at V and 4 bases at J, with 9 bases between the two ends. The germline V gene has CDR1 SGHRS and CDR2 YFSETQ. Written as DNA, the CDR3 is TGCGCCAGCAGCTTTGGCGGAAATAATGAAAAACTGTTTTTT. Amino acid sequence: CASSFGGNNEKLFF.

V is TRBV5-4 and J is TRBJ2-7; TRBD2 matches 9 bases. After removal of 4 bases from V and 2 bases from J, the junction contained 7 bases not matched to a gene. CDR3 size: 15 residues. Germline CDR1 and CDR2: SGHNT and YYREEE (reference sequence). CDR3 amino acids: CASSATLAGPYEQYF. The DNA for the CDR3 is TGTGCCAGCAGCGCGACGCTAGCGGGGCCCTACGAGCAGTACTTC.

The sample holds a few counts of this clone. The chain employs TRBV6-1 and TRBJ1-5; 10 positions match TRBD1. This CDR3 is built from 14 residues. Germline loops: CDR1 MNHNS, CDR2 SASEGT. V was pared by 7 bases and J by 9 bases, with 9 bases of the junction left unmatched. The CDR3 protein is CASIQDRGIGPQHF. In nucleotides, the CDR3 is TGTGCCAGCATTCAGGACAGGGGGATAGGGCCCCAGCATTTT.

The V and J genes are TRBV9 and TRBJ2-3; TRBD2 aligns across 8 bases. CDR1 and CDR2 (germline): SGDLS, YYNGEE. The J segment lost 7 bases and the V segment lost 0 bases, leaving 4 bases of the junction unmatched. The CDR3 sequence is 14 residues long. The CDR3 spells CASSVDGGAHTQYF. The CDR3 region has the DNA TGTGCCAGCAGCGTAGACGGGGGGGCCCATACGCAGTATTTT.

A word on this clone: The sample has other DNA sequences that encode this CDR3 too. The rearrangement uses TRBV18 and TRBJ1-1; TRBD1 matches at 9 bases. Germline V gene data show CDR1 as KGHSH and CDR2 as LQKENI. V was pared by 3 bases and J by 5 bases, with 7 bases of the junction left unmatched. The CDR3 is 15 residues long. The CDR3 DNA reads TGTGCCAGCTCACCGTGGACAGGGGTGGATACTGAAGCTTTCTTT. Its protein product is CASSPWTGVDTEAFF.

J is TRBJ1-2 and V is TRBV7-2; D perhaps matches TRBD1 (6 bases). CDR1 is SGHTA, CDR2 FQGNSA, per germline. V gave up 4 bases and J gave up 4 bases, with 10 bases separating them. This CDR3 contains 13 residues. The CDR3 DNA reads as TGTGCCAGCAGCTCGCAGACAGGCTATGGCTACACCTTC. This codes for CASSSQTGYGYTF.

This chain joins TRBV6-1 and TRBJ1-5; D is ambiguous. V was trimmed by 3 bases and J by 5 bases, leaving 11 bases between them. Germline CDR1 reads MNHNS; CDR2 reads SASEGT. CDR3 length: 14 amino acids. CDR3 sequence reads: CASSDGEKYQPQHF. CDR3 DNA sequence: TGTGCCAGCAGTGATGGGGAGAAGTATCAGCCCCAGCATTTT.

The chain uses TRBV5-8 and TRBJ2-1; a weak D match, TRBD2 (5 bases). V dropped 7 bases and J dropped 10 bases, with 21 bases sitting between them. This CDR3 region has 14 residues. Germline V lookup: CDR1 SGHTS, CDR2 YDEGEE. As DNA, the CDR3 is TGTGCCAGCGACCACGGGAAGGGTGCTAGGGAGCAGTTCTTC. Its protein is CASDHGKGAREQFF.

The chain links TRBV11-3 to TRBJ2-3; D not certain. CDR3 size: 14 residues. Trimming took 2 bases from V and 1 from J, leaving 7 bases between them. The germline gives CDR1 SGHNT, CDR2 YENEEA. The CDR3 DNA is TGTGCCAGCAGCTTAATTCAAGGCACAGATACGCAGTATTTT. Its protein is CASSLIQGTDTQYF.